The present T cell receptor (beta chain) was sequenced within a study of cytotoxic CD8 clonotypes in ibrutinib-treated CLL. The overall study: An average of roughly 250,000 productive templates and 80,000 to 95,000 productive rearrangements was obtained per sample.

The study's findings and limits: Having risen at ibrutinib response, clonality had fallen back toward baseline by progression. Public clonotypes were seen rarely and were contracted or stable on treatment.

The V and J ends lost 10 bases and 2 bases respectively, with 21 bases between them. CDR1 SGHVS and CDR2 FNYEAQ come from the germline V gene. CDR3 size: 16 residues. A remark on this clone: Antigen unknown.

Sequenced by immunoSEQ multiplex PCR; TCRdb stores in-frame clones only, minus some. Of over 150,000 clones listed, roughly 72% were seen once; the top ten hold around an eighth. Sequencing used PBMCs, obtained after 24 months of ibrutinib treatment. The TCR originated in a human donor with chronic lymphocytic leukemia. This sequence joins TRBV7-6 and TRBJ2-1; D may be TRBD2 (6 bases). The CDR3 DNA reads as TGTGCCACTGCGGGAACACCCGCCGGGGCCTACAATGAGCAGTTCTTC. It specifies CATAGTPAGAYNEQFF.